Presented here are 2 T cell receptor beta chains from one specimen sequenced in a study of response to subunit inactivated influenza vaccine. TCRdb re-called the RT-PCR reads through MiXCR, storing one row per CDR3 protein. The table lists some 540,000 distinct CDR3 sequences, less than 25% of them singletons. These data were also filed under a second study, of T cells expressing NK-cell markers. That investigation notes: Libraries used 5'RACE template switching adding universal primer site and UMIs.

This specimen was CD4+ T cells sorted from PBMCs, taken 11 to 12 days after vaccination. The receptor source for this set is a man aged 50-60 years who received an inactivated influenza vaccine.

This chain uses TRBV28 with TRBJ2-1, with TRBD1 matching 7 bases. CDR1 and CDR2 from the germline V gene are MDHEN and SYDVKM. Losses at the gene ends were 3 bases for V and 12 bases for J; bases not matched to a gene: 5. This CDR3 comprises 12 residues. CDR3 bases: TGTGCCAGCAGTTTGCCGACAGGGTCGCAGTTCTTC. It encodes CASSLPTGSQFF.

This clonotype was observed a few times. This chain links TRBV6-2 or TRBV6-3 with TRBJ1-5, with 10 bases aligning to TRBD1. Trimming at V came to 6 bases and at J to 5 bases, leaving 10 bases not matched to a gene. This CDR3 has 16 residues. Per germline, CDR1 MNHEY and CDR2 SVGEGT. The CDR3 sequence is CASRKDLTGGDQPQHF. The CDR3 bases are TGTGCCAGCAGAAAAGACCTGACAGGGGGCGATCAGCCCCAGCATTTT.